Shown below are 8 T cell receptor beta chains from a single sample sequenced in a study of type 1 and type 2 diabetes patients. The PCR template was genomic DNA. The TCR beta CDR3 region was amplified using 30 forward and 13 reverse primers. TCRdb reanalysed the multiplex PCR reads using MiXCR and keeps one entry per CDR3 protein. The repertoire holds 270,000 or so distinct CDR3 sequences, with 40% to 50% as singletons. Material: peripheral blood mononuclear cells (PBMCs). These receptors were obtained from a man between 18 and 29 years old with type 2 diabetes.

The genes are TRBV13 and TRBJ1-5; 8 positions match TRBD1. V was clipped by 5 bases and J by 6 bases; unmatched bases: 0. Germline V lookup: CDR1 PRHDT, CDR2 FYEKMQ (reference sequence). The length of the CDR3 is 12 residues. For the CDR3, the DNA is TGTGCCAGCAGCGACAGGGGTCAGCCCCAGCATTTT. Encoded protein: CASSDRGQPQHF.

The V gene is TRBV10-3, the J gene TRBJ2-5; 8 bases match TRBD2. V gave up 4 bases and J gave up 5 bases; unmatched junction bases: 9. The CDR3 is made up of 15 amino acids. Germline V gene data show CDR1 as ENHRY and CDR2 as SYGVKD. For the CDR3, the DNA is TGTGCCATCAGTGGGGGGACAACGGGAGGGGAGACCCAGTACTTC. Residues: CAISGGTTGGETQYF.

This clonotype was seen repeatedly, ten times or more. The chain is built from TRBV27 and TRBJ1-5; D uncertain. V lost 1 base and J 0 bases, leaving 7 bases between the germline ends. This CDR3 has 15 residues. Per germline, CDR1 MNHEY and CDR2 SMNVEV (reference sequence). DNA of the CDR3: TGTGCCAGCAGTTTATATGGGTTTAGCAATCAGCCCCAGCATTTT. Translated, it gives CASSLYGFSNQPQHF.

This clonotype turned up a few times. V usage is TRBV2 and J usage is TRBJ1-2, with 8 positions matching TRBD1. The CDR3 loop spans 14 amino acids. From germline, CDR1 is SNHLY and CDR2 FYNNEI. J was trimmed by 4 bases and V by 6 bases; bases with no gene match: 7. This chain's CDR3 is CASRGQAGGYGYTF. The CDR3 DNA reads TGTGCCAGCAGGGGACAGGCCGGCGGCTATGGCTACACCTTC.

The V and J genes are TRBV7-8 and TRBJ2-3; 9 bases align to TRBD2. V lost 5 bases, J lost 3 bases, and 6 bases stayed unmatched. Looked up from germline, CDR1 is SGHVS and CDR2 is FQNEAQ. The CDR3 has 15 residues. CDR3 sequence reads: CASSPRTSETDTQYF. CDR3 DNA sequence: TGTGCCAGCAGCCCCCGGACTAGCGAAACAGATACGCAGTATTTT.

This clonotype was recorded a few times. The V and J genes are TRBV24-1 and TRBJ2-3; 8 bases map to TRBD2. V lost 9 bases, J lost 0 bases, and 7 bases stayed unmatched. Germline CDR1 reads KGHDR; CDR2 reads SFDVKD. The CDR3 length is 15 residues. CDR3 protein: CATATSASSTDTQYF. CDR3 sequence (DNA): TGTGCCACCGCGACTAGCGCTTCTAGCACAGATACGCAGTATTTT.

This chain uses TRBV7-8 with TRBJ1-4; D uncertain. The CDR3 extends over 17 amino acids. CDR1 and CDR2 (germline): SGHVS, FQNEAQ. Trimming took 1 base from V and 6 from J, leaving 18 bases between them. CDR3 in DNA: TGTGCCAGCAGCTTAGAGGCAGTTAGGCCGACTGATGAAAAACTGTTTTTT. Amino acids: CASSLEAVRPTDEKLFF.

With regard to this clonotype: A much more abundant neighbour one base away suggests this may be a read error. No conserved phenylalanine or tryptophan is present at the end of the CDR3, so a read error is the likely explanation. The genes are TRBV2 and TRBJ2-7; perhaps TRBD2 as D (5 bases). V gave up 6 bases and J gave up 0 bases, with 9 bases separating them. CDR1 and CDR2 from the germline V gene are SNHLY and FYNNEI. CDR3 length: 13 amino acids. For the CDR3, the DNA is TGTGCCAGCAGGGGGAGACTCTCCTACGAGCAGTACCTC. Protein sequence: CASRGRLSYEQYL.